Reported below is one T cell receptor (beta chain). The sample is drawn from a study of blood T cell repertoires in COVID-19. Study details: There were acute and convalescent COVID-19 samples, and they came from the United States, Italy and Spain. PBMCs, B-cell-depleted T cells, or T cells provided the cDNA or gDNA that made up the material.

In the original workflow: How many nucleated cells were present was estimated from reference gene primer amplification. The data were produced by immunoSEQ multiplex PCR, yet TCRdb's version contains in-frame clones alone and is incomplete. V, J and clone size are those of that table, while D and trimming were read from the DNA. The sample gives 350,000 to 450,000 clones, roughly 90% of which show up once; over 1% is in the top ten. V lost 0 bases and J 5 bases, leaving 14 bases between the germline ends. The CDR3 is made up of 15 amino acids. Germline V gene data show CDR1 as SGHRS and CDR2 as YFSETQ.

The sequence was obtained from a man aged 35 to 55 with acute or convalescent COVID-19. Sequencing used peripheral blood. The chain carries TRBV5-1 and TRBJ2-5; D unresolved. The DNA for the CDR3 is TGCGCCAGCAGCTTGGGGGCAGTTGAGATGGAGACCCAGTACTTC. Translated, it gives CASSLGAVEMETQYF. Combining the CDR3 with reference TRBV5-1 and TRBJ2-5 gives the whole variable domain KAGVTQTPRYLIKTRGQQVTLSCSPISGHRSVSWYQQTPGQGLQFLFEYFSETQRNKGNFPGRFSGRQFSNSRSEMNVSTLELGDSALYLCASSLGAVEMETQYFGPGTRLLVL.